This T cell receptor (beta chain) came from a study of T cell changes during pregnancy in multiple sclerosis. The method was immunoSEQ multiplex PCR; TCRdb's version includes in-frame clones alone and lacks a portion of them. The sample yields 45,000 to 55,000 clones, around 90% seen once. For this clone: In the same sample, other DNA sequences code for this CDR3.

Trimming cost V 0 bases and J 4 bases; bases outside gene matches: 2. The germline V gene encodes CDR1 MNHEY and CDR2 SVGAGI. The CDR3 consists of 14 residues. This TCR derives from a female donor in good health, enrolled as a control in a pregnancy study. The sample consisted of CD4+ T cells from peripheral blood mononuclear cells, taken after pregnancy. V is TRBV6-5 and J is TRBJ1-2, with 7 bases lining up with TRBD1. As DNA, the CDR3 is TGTGCCAGCAGTTACTCGGGACAGCTCTATGGCTACACCTTC. It codes for CASSYSGQLYGYTF.